The following is a T cell receptor beta chain sequence with its context. Clones were sequenced by immunoSEQ multiplex PCR, and TCRdb holds only the in-frame ones, with some missing. The sample records around 25,000 clones, around 91% being singletons. The CDR3 sequence is 14 residues long. Germline CDR1 and CDR2: SNHLY and FYNNEI. The ends lost 6 bases at V and 6 bases at J; junction bases unmatched: 8. The sample comes from a study of blood T cell repertoires in COVID-19. The rearrangement uses TRBV2 and TRBJ2-5; 9 bases match TRBD1. The source material was peripheral blood. This clonotype was sampled from an older man with acute or convalescent COVID-19. The chain's CDR3 is CASSVTGGWKTQYF. CDR3 coding DNA: TGTGCCAGCAGCGTGACAGGGGGGTGGAAGACCCAGTACTTC.